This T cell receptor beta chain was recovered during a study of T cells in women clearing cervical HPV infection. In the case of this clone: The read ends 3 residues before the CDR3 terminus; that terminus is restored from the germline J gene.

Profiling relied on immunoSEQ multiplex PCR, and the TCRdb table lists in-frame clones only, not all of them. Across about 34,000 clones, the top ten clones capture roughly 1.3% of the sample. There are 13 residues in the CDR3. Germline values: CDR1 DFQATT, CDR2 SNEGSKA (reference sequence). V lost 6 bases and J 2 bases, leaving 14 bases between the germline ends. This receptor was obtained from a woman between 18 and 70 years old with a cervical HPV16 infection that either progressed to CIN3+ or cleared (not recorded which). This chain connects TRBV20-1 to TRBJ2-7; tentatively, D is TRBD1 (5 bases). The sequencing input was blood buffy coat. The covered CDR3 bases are TGCAGTGCAGAGGACACATCAGCCTACGAG. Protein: CSAEDTSAYE. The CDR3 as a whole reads CSAEDTSAYEQYF.